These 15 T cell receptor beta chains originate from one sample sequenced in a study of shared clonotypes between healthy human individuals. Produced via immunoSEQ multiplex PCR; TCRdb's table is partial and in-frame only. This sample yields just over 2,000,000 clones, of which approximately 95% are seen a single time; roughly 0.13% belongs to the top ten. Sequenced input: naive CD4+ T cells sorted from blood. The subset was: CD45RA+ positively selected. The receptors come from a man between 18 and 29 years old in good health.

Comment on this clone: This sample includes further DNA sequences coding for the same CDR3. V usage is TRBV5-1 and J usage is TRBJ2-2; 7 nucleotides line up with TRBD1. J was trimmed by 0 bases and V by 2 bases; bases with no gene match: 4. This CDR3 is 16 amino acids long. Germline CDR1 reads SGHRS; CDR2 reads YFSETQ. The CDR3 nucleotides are TGCGCCAGCAGCTTAACCGGGACAGCGAACACCGGGGAGCTGTTTTTT. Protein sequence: CASSLTGTANTGELFF. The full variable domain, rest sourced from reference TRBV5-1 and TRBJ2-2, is KAGVTQTPRYLIKTRGQQVTLSCSPISGHRSVSWYQQTPGQGLQFLFEYFSETQRNKGNFPGRFSGRQFSNSRSEMNVSTLELGDSALYLCASSLTGTANTGELFFGEGSRLTVL.

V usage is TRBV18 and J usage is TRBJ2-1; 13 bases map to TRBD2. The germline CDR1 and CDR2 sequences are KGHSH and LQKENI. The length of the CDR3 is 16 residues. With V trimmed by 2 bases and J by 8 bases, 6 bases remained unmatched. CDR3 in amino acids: CASSPTSGRAKYEQFF. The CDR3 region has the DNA TGTGCCAGCTCACCAACTAGCGGGAGGGCCAAATATGAGCAGTTCTTC. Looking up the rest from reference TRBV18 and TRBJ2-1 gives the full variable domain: NAGVMQNPRHLVRRRGQEARLRCSPMKGHSHVYWYRQLPEEGLKFMVYLQKENIIDESGMPKERFSAEFPKEGPSILRIQQVVRGDSAAYFCASSPTSGRAKYEQFFGPGTRLTVL.

CDR3 residues: CSARRDLTQYF. CDR3 DNA: TGCAGTGCCCGCCGAGATCTGACCCAGTACTTC. The chain couples TRBV20-1 to TRBJ2-5, with D unresolved. Trimming pared 6 bases from V and 7 bases from J, leaving 12 bases between. The germline V gene encodes CDR1 DFQATT and CDR2 SNEGSKA (reference sequence). This CDR3 comprises 11 residues.

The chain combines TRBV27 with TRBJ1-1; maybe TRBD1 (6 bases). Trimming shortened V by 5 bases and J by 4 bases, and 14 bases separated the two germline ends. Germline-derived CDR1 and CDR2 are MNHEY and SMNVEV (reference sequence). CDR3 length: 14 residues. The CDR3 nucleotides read TGTGCCAGCAGTCAGCAATCAGGGGCCACTGAAGCTTTCTTT. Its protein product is CASSQQSGATEAFF.

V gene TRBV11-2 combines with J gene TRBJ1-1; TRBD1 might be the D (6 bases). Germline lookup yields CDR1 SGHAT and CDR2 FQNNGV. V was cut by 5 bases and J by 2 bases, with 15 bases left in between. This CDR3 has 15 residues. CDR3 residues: CASSQSGQLNTEAFF. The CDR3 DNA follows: TGTGCCAGCAGCCAATCGGGACAATTAAACACTGAAGCTTTCTTT.

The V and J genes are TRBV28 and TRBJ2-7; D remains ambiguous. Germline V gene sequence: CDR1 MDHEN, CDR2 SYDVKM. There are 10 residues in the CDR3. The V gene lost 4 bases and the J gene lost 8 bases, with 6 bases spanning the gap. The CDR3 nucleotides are TGTGCCAGCAGTTCCGGCAAGCAGTACTTC. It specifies CASSSGKQYF.

The CDR3 region is CASSLVRREGETQYF. The CDR3 coding sequence is TGTGCCAGCAGCTTAGTCAGGAGAGAAGGGGAGACCCAGTACTTC. The chain links TRBV7-6 to TRBJ2-5; no clear D. The CDR3 extends over 15 amino acids. V lost 1 base and J 5 bases, leaving 14 bases between the germline ends. Germline CDR1 reads SGHVS; CDR2 reads FNYEAQ.

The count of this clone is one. CDR3: CASRFGQETQYF. The DNA for the CDR3 is TGTGCCAGCAGATTTGGCCAAGAGACCCAGTACTTC. V and J are TRBV25-1 and TRBJ2-5; D is uncertain. CDR1 and CDR2 (germline): MGHDK, SYGVNS. With 6 bases removed from V and 1 base from J, the gap between germline ends came to 6 bases. The CDR3 runs to 12 residues.

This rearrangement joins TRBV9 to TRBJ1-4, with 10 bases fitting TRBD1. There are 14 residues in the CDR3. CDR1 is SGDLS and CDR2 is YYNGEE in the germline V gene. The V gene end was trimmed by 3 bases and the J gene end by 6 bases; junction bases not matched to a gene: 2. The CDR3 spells CASSEDRGDEKLFF. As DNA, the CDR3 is TGTGCCAGCAGCGAGGACAGGGGGGATGAAAAACTGTTTTTT.

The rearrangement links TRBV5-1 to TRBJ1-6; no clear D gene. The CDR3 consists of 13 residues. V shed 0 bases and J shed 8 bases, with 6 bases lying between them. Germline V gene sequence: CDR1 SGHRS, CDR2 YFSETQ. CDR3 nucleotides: TGCGCCAGCAGCTTGGCCTTGTATTCACCCCTCCACTTT. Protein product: CASSLALYSPLHF. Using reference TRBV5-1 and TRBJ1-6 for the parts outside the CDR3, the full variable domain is KAGVTQTPRYLIKTRGQQVTLSCSPISGHRSVSWYQQTPGQGLQFLFEYFSETQRNKGNFPGRFSGRQFSNSRSEMNVSTLELGDSALYLCASSLALYSPLHFGNGTRLTVT.

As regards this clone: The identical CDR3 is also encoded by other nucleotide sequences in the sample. The CDR3 loop is CAWTGTDTQYF. The CDR3 nucleotides are TGTGCCTGGACGGGCACAGATACGCAGTATTTT. The chain carries TRBV30 and TRBJ2-3; D is uncertain. Germline V lookup: CDR1 GTSNPN, CDR2 SVGIG (reference sequence). The CDR3 length is 11 residues. Trimming removed 4 bases from V and 1 base from J, with 3 bases in between.

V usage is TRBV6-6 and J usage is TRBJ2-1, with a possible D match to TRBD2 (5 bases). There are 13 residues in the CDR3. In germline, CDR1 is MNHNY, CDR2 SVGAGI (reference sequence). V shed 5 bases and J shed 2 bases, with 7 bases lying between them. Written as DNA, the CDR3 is TGTGCCAGCAGTGCCGGGACCTACAATGAGCAGTTCTTC. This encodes CASSAGTYNEQFF.

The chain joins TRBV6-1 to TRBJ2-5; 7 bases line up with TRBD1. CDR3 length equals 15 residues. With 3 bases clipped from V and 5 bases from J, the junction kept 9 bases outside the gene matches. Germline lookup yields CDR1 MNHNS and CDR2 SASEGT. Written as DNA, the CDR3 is TGTGCCAGCAGTGAGTTAGGGGGCCCCCCGGAGACCCAGTACTTC. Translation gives CASSELGGPPETQYF.

CDR3 coding DNA: TGTGCCTGGGATTGGGGACAAAGCTACGAGCAGTACTTC. Encoded protein: CAWDWGQSYEQYF. The J gene is TRBJ2-7, the V gene TRBV30, with a possible D match to TRBD1 (6 bases). Trimming shortened V by 5 bases and J by 3 bases, and 14 bases separated the two germline ends. The CDR3 length is 13 residues. Germline-derived CDR1 and CDR2 are GTSNPN and SVGIG (reference sequence).

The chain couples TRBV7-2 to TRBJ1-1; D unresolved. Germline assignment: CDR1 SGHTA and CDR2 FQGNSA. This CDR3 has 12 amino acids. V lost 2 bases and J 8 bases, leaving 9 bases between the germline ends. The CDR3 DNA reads TGTGCCAGCAGCTTAAGTGGCGTAGAAGCTTTCTTT. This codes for CASSLSGVEAFF.